This TCR beta chain came from a study of shared clonotypes between healthy human individuals. As for the study in general: Donor composition was a couple of women and a few men, aged 18 to 49.

Trimming took 6 bases from V and 2 from J, leaving 10 bases between them. CDR1 is MNHEY and CDR2 is SVGAGI in the germline V gene. This CDR3 region has 13 residues. TCRdb's table, derived via immunoSEQ multiplex PCR, lists solely in-frame clones and lacks some. The table shows roughly 1,500,000 clones, with just under 99% occurring only once. Material: naive CD4+ T cells sorted from blood. Subset noted: CD45RA+ positively selected. The chain links TRBV6-5 to TRBJ1-1, with D possibly matching TRBD1 (5 bases). The clonotype originates from a man aged 25-45 years in good health. The CDR3 DNA follows: TGTGCCAGCAGACGAGGGGCCAACACTGAAGCTTTCTTT. This codes for CASRRGANTEAFF.